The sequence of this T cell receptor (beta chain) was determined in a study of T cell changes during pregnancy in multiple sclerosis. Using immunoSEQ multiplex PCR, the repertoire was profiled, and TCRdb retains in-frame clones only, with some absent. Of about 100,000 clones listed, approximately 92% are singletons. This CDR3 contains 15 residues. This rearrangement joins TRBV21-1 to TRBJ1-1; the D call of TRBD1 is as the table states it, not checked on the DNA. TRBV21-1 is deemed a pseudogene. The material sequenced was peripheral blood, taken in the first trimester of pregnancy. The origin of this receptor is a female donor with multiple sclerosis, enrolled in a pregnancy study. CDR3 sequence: CASSVKGASRTEAFF. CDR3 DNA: TGTGCCAGCAGCGTTAAGGGGGCATCGCGGACTGAAGCTTTCTTT.